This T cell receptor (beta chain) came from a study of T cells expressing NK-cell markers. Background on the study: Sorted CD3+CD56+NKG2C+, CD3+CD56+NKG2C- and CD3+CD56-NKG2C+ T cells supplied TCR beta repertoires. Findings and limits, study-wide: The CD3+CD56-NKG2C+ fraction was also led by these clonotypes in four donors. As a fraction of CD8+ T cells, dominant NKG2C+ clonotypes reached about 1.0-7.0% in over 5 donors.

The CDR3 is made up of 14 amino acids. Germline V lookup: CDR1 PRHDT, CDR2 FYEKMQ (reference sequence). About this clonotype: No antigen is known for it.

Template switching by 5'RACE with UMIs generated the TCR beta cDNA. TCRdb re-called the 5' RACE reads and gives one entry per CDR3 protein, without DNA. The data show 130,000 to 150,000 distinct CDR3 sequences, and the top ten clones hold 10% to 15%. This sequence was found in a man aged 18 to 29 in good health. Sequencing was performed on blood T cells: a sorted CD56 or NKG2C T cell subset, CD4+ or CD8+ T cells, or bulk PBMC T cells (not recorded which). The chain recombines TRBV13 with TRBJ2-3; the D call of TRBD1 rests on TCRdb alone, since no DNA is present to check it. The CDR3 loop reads CASLSRRDTDTQYF.